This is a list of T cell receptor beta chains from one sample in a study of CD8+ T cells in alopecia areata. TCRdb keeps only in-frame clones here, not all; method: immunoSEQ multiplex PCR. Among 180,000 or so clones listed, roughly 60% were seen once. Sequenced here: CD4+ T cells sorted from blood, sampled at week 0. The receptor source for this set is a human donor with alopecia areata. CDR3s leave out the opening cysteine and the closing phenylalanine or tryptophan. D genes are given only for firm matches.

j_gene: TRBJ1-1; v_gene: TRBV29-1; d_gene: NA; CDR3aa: SVEPQGHTEAF
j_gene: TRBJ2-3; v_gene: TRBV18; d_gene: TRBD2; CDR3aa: ASSQYSGGTTDTQY
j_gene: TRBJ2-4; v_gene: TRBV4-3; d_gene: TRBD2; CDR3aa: ASSRSLISGERY
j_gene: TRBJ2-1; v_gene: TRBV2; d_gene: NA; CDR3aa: ASSEAGGGAPYEQF
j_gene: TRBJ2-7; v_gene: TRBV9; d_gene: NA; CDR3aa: ASSVADGSSYEQY
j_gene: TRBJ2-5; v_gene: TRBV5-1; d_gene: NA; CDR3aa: ASSLKQETQY
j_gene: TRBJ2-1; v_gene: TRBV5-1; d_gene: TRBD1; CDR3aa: ASSLDGTGFGNEQF
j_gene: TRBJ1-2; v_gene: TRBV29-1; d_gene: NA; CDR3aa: SVETDKVWGYT
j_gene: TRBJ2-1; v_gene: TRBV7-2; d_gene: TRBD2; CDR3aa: ASSSSTSGRLYNEQF
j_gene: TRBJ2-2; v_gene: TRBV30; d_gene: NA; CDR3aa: ACQGFTGELF
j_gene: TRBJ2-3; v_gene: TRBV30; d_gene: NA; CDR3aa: ASLQRTTDTQY
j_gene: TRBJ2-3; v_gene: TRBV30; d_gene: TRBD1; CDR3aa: AWSVGQAADTQY
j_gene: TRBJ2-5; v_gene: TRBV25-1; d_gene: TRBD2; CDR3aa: ASSARGGAQETQY
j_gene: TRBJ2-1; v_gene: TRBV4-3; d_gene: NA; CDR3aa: ASSQLARVENEQF
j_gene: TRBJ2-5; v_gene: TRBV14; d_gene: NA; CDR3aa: ASSQKAGWAMH